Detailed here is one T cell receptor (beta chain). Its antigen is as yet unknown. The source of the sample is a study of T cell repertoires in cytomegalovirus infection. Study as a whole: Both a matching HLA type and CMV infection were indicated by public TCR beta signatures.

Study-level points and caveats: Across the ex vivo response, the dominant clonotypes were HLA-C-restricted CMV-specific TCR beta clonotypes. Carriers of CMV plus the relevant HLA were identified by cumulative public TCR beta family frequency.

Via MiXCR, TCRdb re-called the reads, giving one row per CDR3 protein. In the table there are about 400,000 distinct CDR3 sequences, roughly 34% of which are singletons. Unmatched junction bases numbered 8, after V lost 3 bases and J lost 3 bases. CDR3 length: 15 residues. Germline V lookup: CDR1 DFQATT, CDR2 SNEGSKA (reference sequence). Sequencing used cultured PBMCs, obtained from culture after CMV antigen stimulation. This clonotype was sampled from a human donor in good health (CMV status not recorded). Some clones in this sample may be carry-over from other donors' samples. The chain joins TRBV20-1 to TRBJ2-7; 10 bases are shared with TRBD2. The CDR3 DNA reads TGCAGTGCTAGTTCGAGCGGGAGGGCCAACTACGAGCAGTACTTC. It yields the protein CSASSSGRANYEQYF.